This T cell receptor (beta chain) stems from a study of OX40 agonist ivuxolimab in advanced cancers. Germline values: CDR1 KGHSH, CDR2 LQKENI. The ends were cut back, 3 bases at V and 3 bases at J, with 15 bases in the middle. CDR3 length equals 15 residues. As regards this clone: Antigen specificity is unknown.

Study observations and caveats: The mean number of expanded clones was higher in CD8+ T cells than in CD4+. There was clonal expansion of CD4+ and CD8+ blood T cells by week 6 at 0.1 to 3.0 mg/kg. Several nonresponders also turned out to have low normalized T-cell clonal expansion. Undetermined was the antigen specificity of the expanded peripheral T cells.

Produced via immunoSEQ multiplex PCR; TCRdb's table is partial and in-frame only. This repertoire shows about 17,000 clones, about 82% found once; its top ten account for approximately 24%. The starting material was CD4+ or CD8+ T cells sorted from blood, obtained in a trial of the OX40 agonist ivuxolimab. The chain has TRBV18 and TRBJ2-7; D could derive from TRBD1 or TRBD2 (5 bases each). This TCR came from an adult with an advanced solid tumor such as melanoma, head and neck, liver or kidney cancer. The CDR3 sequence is CASSPARDVFYEQYF. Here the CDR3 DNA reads TGTGCCAGCTCACCTGCCAGGGACGTCTTCTACGAGCAGTACTTC.